The present TCR beta chain was sequenced within a study of technical replicates of blood from several donors. Method: immunoSEQ multiplex PCR; TCRdb's copy keeps in-frame clones and lacks some. This sample carries tens of thousands of clones, 85% to 90% of them seen once, and the ten largest clones take 3.5% to 5%. What was sequenced was PBMCs. This receptor was identified in a human donor in good health. Some clones in this sample may be carry-over from other donors' samples.

CDR3 amino acids: CASSLFAGVLDEQFF. CDR3 sequence (DNA): TGTGCCAGCAGCTTATTTGCGGGGGTCCTGGATGAGCAGTTCTTC. The chain carries TRBV11-2 and TRBJ2-1, with 7 bases identical to TRBD2. V dropped 2 bases and J dropped 8; count of bases not matched to a gene: 9. From germline, CDR1 is SGHAT and CDR2 FQNNGV. The CDR3 covers 15 residues.